These T cell receptor beta chains were read from a single sample in a study of graft-versus-host responses after intestinal transplantation. For these TCRs, the target antigens are not known. Method: immunoSEQ multiplex PCR; TCRdb's copy keeps in-frame clones and lacks some. The sample includes just over 95,000 clones, around 90% of them seen just once. The sequenced sample was unstimulated CD4+ T cells sorted from spleen or lymph node cells, obtained before intestinal transplant. All receptors come from a human donor who received an intestinal transplant. Both conserved end residues are part of each CDR3. A D gene is named only where the DNA matches it firmly. Part of the rows lack a size; the others show once, few, many or a class for expanded clones.

J gene	D gene	clone size	V gene	CDR3 DNA	CDR3 protein
TRBJ2-7	NA	once	TRBV5-1	TGCGCCAGCAGCTTAGTACAAAGCTCCTACGAGCAGTACTTC	CASSLVQSSYEQYF
TRBJ2-5	TRBD2	NA	TRBV5-1	TGCGCCAACATAAGGTCGGAGCGGGGGGGCGCGGAGACCCAGTACTTC	CANIRSERGGAETQYF
TRBJ2-3	NA	NA	TRBV2	TGTGCCAGCCGATTGGTAGCGGAGAGCACAGATACGCAGTATTTT	CASRLVAESTDTQYF
TRBJ2-3	TRBD1	NA	TRBV7-7	TGTGCCAGCAGCTTCGGGGACAGAGTCACAGATACGCAGTATTTT	CASSFGDRVTDTQYF
TRBJ2-5	TRBD2	NA	TRBV5-4	TGTGCCAGCAGCCAAATAGCGGGGGTGGGGGAGACCCAGTACTTC	CASSQIAGVGETQYF
TRBJ2-7	TRBD2	NA	TRBV30	TGTGCCTGGAGTGTAAGCGGGGGCTACGAGCAGTACTTC	CAWSVSGGYEQYF
TRBJ1-2	NA	once	TRBV18	TGTGCCAGCTCACAGACCTCGGGGGTTTATGGCTACACCTTC	CASSQTSGVYGYTF
TRBJ2-7	NA	NA	TRBV11-2	TGTGCCAGCAGCTCTCTCTTCTACGAGCAGTACTTC	CASSSLFYEQYF
TRBJ2-2	TRBD1	NA	TRBV7-3	TGTGCCAGCAGCTTAACAGGGGGCCACACCGGGGAGCTGTTTTTT	CASSLTGGHTGELFF
TRBJ2-7	TRBD2	NA	TRBV6-5	TGTGCCAGCAGATGGGGGGGATCCTACGAGCAGTACTTC	CASRWGGSYEQYF
TRBJ2-1	TRBD2	NA	TRBV16	TGTGCCAGCAGCCAACATACCGGGACTACGTTCTACAATGAGCAGTTCTTC	CASSQHTGTTFYNEQFF
TRBJ1-4	NA	NA	TRBV4-2	TGTGCCAGCAGCCGGCAGGGAAATGAAAAACTGTTTTTT	CASSRQGNEKLFF
TRBJ2-1	TRBD2	NA	TRBV5-1	TGCGCCAGCAGCTTGGGTACATTCTCTCCCGGGACTAGCGGGAGGGCAGGCTCCTACAATGAGCAGTTCTTC	CASSLGTFSPGTSGRAGSYNEQFF
TRBJ2-3	NA	NA	TRBV10-1	TGCGCCAGCAGTCCTACCGCGGGGACAGATACGCAGTATTTT	CASSPTAGTDTQYF
TRBJ2-5	NA	NA	TRBV6-5	TGTGCCAGCAGTTACTCGAGGTACCAAGAGACCCAGTACTTC	CASSYSRYQETQYF
TRBJ1-1	TRBD1	NA	TRBV5-1	TGCGCCAGCGCACAGGGGCCGACAAACACTGAAGCTTTCTTT	CASAQGPTNTEAFF
TRBJ2-1	TRBD2	NA	TRBV7-3	TGTGCCAGCAGCTTATTCGGGGGGGCAATCAATGAGCAGTTCTTC	CASSLFGGAINEQFF
TRBJ1-3	NA	NA	TRBV28	TGTGCCAGCAGTTCGGCCCACCAGGGGTCTGGAAACACCATATATTTT	CASSSAHQGSGNTIYF
TRBJ2-1	TRBD2	once	TRBV5-1	TGCGCCAGCAGCTTTCCGGGACTAGATTACAATGAGCAGTTCTTC	CASSFPGLDYNEQFF
TRBJ2-1	TRBD1	NA	TRBV2	TGTGCCACCTACACAGGGGGCGCTTCGCTCTTC	CATYTGGASLF
TRBJ2-7	NA	NA	TRBV27	TGTGCCAGCAGTCCTAGGACACCCCGAAGGGAGCAGTACTTC	CASSPRTPRREQYF
TRBJ2-7	TRBD1	NA	TRBV19	TGTGCCAGTAGTATACCAGGGACAGGGGTATACGAGCAGTACTTC	CASSIPGTGVYEQYF
TRBJ1-2	NA	NA	TRBV28	TGTGCCAGCATGGGGGCGCCTAACTATGGCTACACCTTC	CASMGAPNYGYTF
TRBJ2-7	NA	NA	TRBV30	TGTGCCTACCAACACCCTCGGGGGTCCTACGAGCAGTACTTC	CAYQHPRGSYEQYF